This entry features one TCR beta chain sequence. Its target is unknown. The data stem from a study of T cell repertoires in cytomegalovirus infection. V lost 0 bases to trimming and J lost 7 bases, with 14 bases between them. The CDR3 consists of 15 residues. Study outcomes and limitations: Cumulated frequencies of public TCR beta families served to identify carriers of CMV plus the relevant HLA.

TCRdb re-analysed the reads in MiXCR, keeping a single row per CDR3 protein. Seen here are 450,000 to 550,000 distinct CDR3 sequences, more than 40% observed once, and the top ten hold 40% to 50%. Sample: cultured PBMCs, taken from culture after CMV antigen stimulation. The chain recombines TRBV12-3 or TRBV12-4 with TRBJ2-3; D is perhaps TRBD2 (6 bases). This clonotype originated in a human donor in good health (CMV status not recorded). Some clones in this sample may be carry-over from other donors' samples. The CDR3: CASSLASGGGNTQYF. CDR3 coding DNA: TGTGCCAGCAGTTTAGCGAGTGGGGGAGGTAATACGCAGTATTTT.